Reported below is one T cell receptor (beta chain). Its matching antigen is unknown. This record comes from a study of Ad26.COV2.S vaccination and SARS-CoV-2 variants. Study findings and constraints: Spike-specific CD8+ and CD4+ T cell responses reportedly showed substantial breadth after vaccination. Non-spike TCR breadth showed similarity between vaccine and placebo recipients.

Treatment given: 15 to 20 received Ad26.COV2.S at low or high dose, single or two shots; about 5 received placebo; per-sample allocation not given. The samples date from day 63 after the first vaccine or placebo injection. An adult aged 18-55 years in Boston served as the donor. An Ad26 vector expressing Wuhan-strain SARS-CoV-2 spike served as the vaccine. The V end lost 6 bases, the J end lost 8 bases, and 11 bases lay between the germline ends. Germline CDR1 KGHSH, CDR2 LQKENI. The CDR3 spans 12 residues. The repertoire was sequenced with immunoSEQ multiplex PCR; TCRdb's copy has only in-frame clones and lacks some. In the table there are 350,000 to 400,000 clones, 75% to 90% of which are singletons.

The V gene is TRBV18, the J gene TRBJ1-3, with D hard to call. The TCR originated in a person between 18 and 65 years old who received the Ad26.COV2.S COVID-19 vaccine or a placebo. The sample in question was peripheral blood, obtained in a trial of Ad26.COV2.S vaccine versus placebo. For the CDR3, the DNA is TGTGCCAGCTCTCTGAGGGAGGACACCATATATTTT. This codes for CASSLREDTIYF.